What follows describes a single TCR beta chain. This clonotype came up many times. No antigen is known for it. No base quality values were provided; no much bigger clone lies one nucleotide off. The cysteine opens and the phenylalanine closes a CDR3 of 14 amino acids. Kept here is only the CDR3 DNA, which spans 42 bases and is read in frame from base 1. As encoded in the germline V gene, CDR1 is SGHRS while CDR2 is YFSETQ. V is pruned by 2 bases and J by 5 bases, leaving 4 bases of the junction without a gene match. The library was prepared using PCR. These reads were obtained on an Illumina HiSeq 2500. To normalize quantification of the TCRbeta repertoire, the TCR libraries were built with molecular barcoding that relied on unique molecular identifiers. TCRdb's own reprocessing of the public reads used fastp at Q25 and MiXCR and kept productive beta chains. When rows share a CDR3 protein, they turn into one entry using the most common DNA and genes. This sample gives 200,000 to 250,000 distinct CDR3 sequences in total; roughly a tenth of them show up just once. About 28% of the sample goes to the ten largest clones.

Reading the label with the study, this specimen's treatment or condition is: allogeneic hematopoietic cell transplantation with graft depleted of TCRalphabeta T cells and CD19 B cells. The transplant recipients were children given TCRalphabeta/CD19-depleted allogeneic hematopoietic cell grafts. The entry originates in a study of T-cell reconstitution after alpha-beta-depleted transplantation in children (dated by TCRdb to about 2016). Notes on the research overall: Using TCR repertoire profiling, the study followed T-cell immune reconstitution in a quantitative way in children after TCRalphabeta/CD19-depleted allogeneic hematopoietic cell transplantation. Here is what the overall study found, with its caveats: In some patients, high TCRbeta diversity at day 60 was attributed to recipient T cells and intrathymic progenitors that had survived conditioning. Over the following months the frequencies of hyperexpanded clones went down, and after one year T-cell counts and TCRbeta diversity were mostly credited to newly produced T cells. The apparently early recovery of alphabetaT-cell counts about two months after transplant reportedly depended on only several hundred rapidly expanded clones that came from non-depleted graft cells.

The input for sequencing was PBMCs, taken before TCRalphabeta/CD19-depleted stem cell transplant. This TCR was recovered from a child under two years old with acute myeloid leukemia, due to receive a stem cell transplant. This receptor chain uses TRBV5-1 and TRBJ1-1, and 9 junction bases match TRBD1. The CDR3 sequence is CASSFRTGDTEAFF. Here is the DNA: TGCGCCAGCAGCTTTCGGACAGGGGATACTGAAGCTTTCTTT.